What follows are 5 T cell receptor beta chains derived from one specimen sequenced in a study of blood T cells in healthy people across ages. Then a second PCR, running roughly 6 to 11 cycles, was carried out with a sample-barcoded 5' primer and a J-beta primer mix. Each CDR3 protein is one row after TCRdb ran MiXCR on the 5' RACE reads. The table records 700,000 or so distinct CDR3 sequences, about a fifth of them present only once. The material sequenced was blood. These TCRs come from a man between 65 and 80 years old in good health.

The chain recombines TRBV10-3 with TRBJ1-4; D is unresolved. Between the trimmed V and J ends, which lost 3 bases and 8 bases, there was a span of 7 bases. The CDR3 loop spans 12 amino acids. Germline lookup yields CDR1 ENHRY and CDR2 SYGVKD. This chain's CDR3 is CAISDSGEKLFF. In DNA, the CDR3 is TGTGCCATCAGTGATTCCGGGGAAAAACTGTTTTTT.

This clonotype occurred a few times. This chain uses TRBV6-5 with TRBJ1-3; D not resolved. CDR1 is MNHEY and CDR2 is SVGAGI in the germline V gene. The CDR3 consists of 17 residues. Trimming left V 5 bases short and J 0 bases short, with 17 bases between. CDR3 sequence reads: CASSPRPWTVSGNTIYF. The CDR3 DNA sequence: TGTGCCAGCAGTCCCCGGCCCTGGACTGTCTCTGGAAACACCATATATTTT.

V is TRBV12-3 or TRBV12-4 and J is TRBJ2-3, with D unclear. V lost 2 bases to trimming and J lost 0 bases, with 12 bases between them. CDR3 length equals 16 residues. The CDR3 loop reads CASSLYQSFSTDTQYF. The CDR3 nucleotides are TGTGCCAGCAGTTTATACCAGTCCTTTAGCACAGATACGCAGTATTTT.

CDR3 sequence reads: CASSLDAEQPQHF. For the CDR3, the DNA is TGCGCCAGCAGCTTGGACGCGGAGCAGCCCCAGCATTTT. The V gene is TRBV5-1, the J gene TRBJ1-5; D call uncertain. Germline lookup yields CDR1 SGHRS and CDR2 YFSETQ. The CDR3 has 13 amino acids. V dropped 0 bases and J dropped 7 bases, with 8 bases sitting between them.

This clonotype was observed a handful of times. CDR3 region: CSAEPLASYNEQFF. CDR3 sequence (DNA): TGCAGCGCCGAACCCTTAGCTTCCTACAATGAGCAGTTCTTC. V and J are TRBV20-1 and TRBJ2-1; D is ambiguous. This CDR3 has 14 amino acids. Germline CDR1 is DFQATT and CDR2 is SNEGSKA (reference sequence).